These 20 T cell receptor beta chains originate from one sample sequenced in a study of cytomegalovirus exposure and HLA in healthy donors. PCR primers comprised 60 Vbeta and 13 Jbeta primers. TCRdb's table, derived via immunoSEQ multiplex PCR, lists solely in-frame clones and lacks some. The sample shows more than 150,000 clones, around three quarters of them seen only once. Input material: PBMCs. The origin of the receptors is a woman younger than 45 in good health and CMV-seronegative.

The chain has TRBV5-1 and TRBJ1-4, with TRBD1 as a possible D gene (6 bases). The CDR3 contains 15 residues. Germline-derived CDR1 and CDR2 are SGHRS and YFSETQ. Trimming took off 0 bases at V and 4 bases at J, with 10 bases between the two ends. DNA of the CDR3: TGCGCCAGCAGCTTGGCCTGGACAGTTAATGAAAAACTGTTTTTT. Protein sequence: CASSLAWTVNEKLFF.

The chain combines TRBV30 with TRBJ1-3; a weak D match, TRBD1 (5 bases). CDR3 length: 13 amino acids. Trimming removed 4 bases from V and 4 bases from J, with 11 bases in between. Germline V gene lookup returns CDR1 GTSNPN and CDR2 SVGIG (reference sequence). CDR3 protein: CAWNSGYGNTIYF. As DNA, the CDR3 is TGTGCCTGGAATTCAGGGTACGGAAACACCATATATTTT.

This chain joins TRBV2 and TRBJ1-4; 7 bases are shared with TRBD1. This CDR3 has 13 amino acids. Germline V gives CDR1 SNHLY, CDR2 FYNNEI. Trimming took 4 bases from V and 8 from J; bases not matched to a gene: 4. CDR3 nucleotide sequence: TGTGCCAGCAGTGCAGGGGGTCGGGAAAAACTGTTTTTT. This encodes CASSAGGREKLFF.

The J gene is TRBJ2-2, the V gene TRBV5-1; 10 bases are shared with TRBD2. Germline lookup yields CDR1 SGHRS and CDR2 YFSETQ. The length of the CDR3 is 16 residues. V was pared by 1 base and J by 3 bases, with 3 bases of the junction left unmatched. The DNA for the CDR3 is TGCGCCAGCAGCTTGACTAGCGGGGACTACACCGGGGAGCTGTTTTTT. This translates into CASSLTSGDYTGELFF.

V is TRBV9 and J is TRBJ2-5; TRBD2 matches at 7 bases. CDR3 length equals 13 residues. The V gene end was trimmed by 3 bases and the J gene end by 7 bases; junction bases not matched to a gene: 6. Per germline, CDR1 SGDLS and CDR2 YYNGEE. CDR3: CASSASGRGTQYF. In nucleotides, the CDR3 is TGTGCCAGCAGCGCTAGCGGACGGGGGACCCAGTACTTC.

This chain joins TRBV4-2 and TRBJ2-1; 7 nucleotides line up with TRBD1. The germline V gene encodes CDR1 LGHNA and CDR2 YNFKEQ. V dropped 4 bases and J dropped 7; count of bases not matched to a gene: 13. The CDR3 loop spans 16 amino acids. CDR3 amino acids: CASSREGGQNFNEQFF. The CDR3 DNA reads TGTGCCAGCAGCCGAGAAGGGGGACAGAATTTTAATGAGCAGTTCTTC.

The chain couples TRBV4-2 to TRBJ2-3, with TRBD2 matching over 8 bases. Trimming removed 0 bases from V and 1 base from J; junction bases left unmatched: 6. Germline V gene lookup returns CDR1 LGHNA and CDR2 YNFKEQ. This CDR3 contains 17 residues. Written as DNA, the CDR3 is TGTGCCAGCAGCCAAGAACCAATCGGGGGGGGCACAGATACGCAGTATTTT. It translates to CASSQEPIGGGTDTQYF.

J is TRBJ2-1 and V is TRBV6-4; TRBD2 agrees at 8 bases. J was trimmed by 1 base and V by 6 bases; bases with no gene match: 5. This CDR3 region has 15 residues. Looked up from germline, CDR1 is MRHNA and CDR2 is SNTAGT. The CDR3 region has the DNA TGTGCCAGCAGCCCGGGACTAGGGTCCTACAATGAGCAGTTCTTC. The encoded protein is CASSPGLGSYNEQFF.

The V call is TRBV6-1, the J call TRBJ2-1; TRBD2 agrees at 7 bases. V was clipped by 6 bases and J by 3 bases; unmatched bases: 5. In germline, CDR1 is MNHNS, CDR2 SASEGT. This CDR3 comprises 14 residues. CDR3 bases: TGTGCCAGCAGGAGCGGGGTTTTCTACAATGAGCAGTTCTTC. Translation: CASRSGVFYNEQFF.

The J gene is TRBJ1-1, the V gene TRBV18, with 9 bases aligning to TRBD1. The germline CDR1 and CDR2 sequences are KGHSH and LQKENI. The CDR3 loop spans 14 amino acids. V shed 4 bases and J 0 bases; nucleotides not matched to a gene: 0. The CDR3 is CASSRDRVNTEAFF. CDR3 nucleotides: TGTGCCAGCTCACGGGACAGGGTGAACACTGAAGCTTTCTTT.

The V call is TRBV5-4, the J call TRBJ2-5; a weak D match, TRBD1 (5 bases). The CDR3 is 13 residues long. CDR1 is SGHNT and CDR2 is YYREEE in the germline V gene (reference sequence). Trimming pared 0 bases from V and 9 bases from J, leaving 12 bases between. CDR3 sequence (DNA): TGTGCCAGCAGCTTGGAACCAGTAGGGGCCCAGTACTTC. Translating it yields CASSLEPVGAQYF.

The CDR3 sequence: CATSRGGTEQYF. In DNA form, the CDR3 reads TGTGCCACCTCCAGGGGTGGCACCGAGCAGTACTTC. V gene TRBV6-5 combines with J gene TRBJ2-7; possibly TRBD1 for D (6 bases). CDR1 and CDR2 from the germline V gene are MNHEY and SVGAGI. The CDR3 totals 12 residues. With 10 bases removed from V and 6 bases from J, the gap between germline ends came to 16 bases.

This rearrangement joins TRBV14 to TRBJ1-2; TRBD1 agrees at 11 bases. Germline V gene lookup returns CDR1 SGHDN and CDR2 FVKESK. Losses at the gene ends were 1 base for V and 4 bases for J; bases not matched to a gene: 5. The CDR3 runs to 16 residues. CDR3 residues: CASSQGGQGAAYGYTF. CDR3 coding DNA: TGTGCCAGCAGCCAAGGTGGACAGGGGGCGGCCTATGGCTACACCTTC.

The chain has TRBV12-2 and TRBJ1-4. TRBV12-2 is marked as a pseudogene. The CDR3 has 18 residues. The CDR3 DNA sequence: TGTGCAAGTCGCTTAGCGCATGGACTGGCTTCAACTAATGAAAAACTGTTTTTT. This sequence encodes CASRLAHGLASTNEKLFF.

This clone has just one count. The chain combines TRBV7-9 with TRBJ2-5; TRBD1 matches 8 bases. The closer fit of TRBJ2-7 to the DNA end suggests the J call may be wrong. Germline lookup yields CDR1 SEHNR and CDR2 FQNEAQ (reference sequence). The CDR3 sequence is 13 residues long. The CDR3 sequence: CASSWTGLYEQYF. Written as DNA, the CDR3 is TGTGCCAGCAGTTGGACAGGGCTCTACGAGCAGTACTTC.

J is TRBJ2-1 and V is TRBV9; 7 nucleotides agree with TRBD2. The CDR3 contains 16 residues. Per the germline V gene, CDR1 is SGDLS and CDR2 is YYNGEE. V gave up 3 bases and J gave up 5 bases; unmatched junction bases: 11. CDR3 in amino acids: CASSGIAGGGNNEQFF. DNA of the CDR3: TGTGCCAGCAGCGGAATAGCGGGCGGCGGAAACAATGAGCAGTTCTTC.

This clone was observed once. This sequence joins TRBV4-2 and TRBJ1-2, with a weak D call TRBD1 (5 bases). Trimming took 3 bases from V and 1 from J, leaving 9 bases between them. This CDR3 spans 14 amino acids. Germline V gene data show CDR1 as LGHNA and CDR2 as YNFKEQ. This CDR3 reads CASSQTGDNYGYTF. The CDR3 bases are TGTGCCAGCAGCCAGACGGGGGATAACTATGGCTACACCTTC.

This clone turned up a few times. The junction and the germline gene differ at one end; a read error may be behind it. The genes are TRBV10-3 and TRBJ1-1; no firm D call. CDR1 and CDR2 from the germline V gene are ENHRY and SYGVKD. The CDR3 contains 13 residues. The CDR3 region is CPKRGRENTEAFF. For the CDR3, the DNA is TGCCCTAAACGGGGTCGCGAGAACACTGAAGCTTTCTTT.

The rearrangement uses TRBV6-5 and TRBJ1-1; 7 bases are a match to TRBD1. Germline V CDR1 and CDR2: MNHEY, SVGAGI. The CDR3 runs to 14 residues. V shed 7 bases and J 1 base; nucleotides not matched to a gene: 6. The CDR3 DNA is TGTGCCAGCACGCAGGGGGTCGGGAACACTGAAGCTTTCTTT. As protein: CASTQGVGNTEAFF.

The chain recombines TRBV5-1 with TRBJ2-1; the D gene is possibly TRBD2 (5 bases). V was clipped by 0 bases and J by 6 bases, with 19 bases between them. The CDR3 runs 17 residues. Germline V lookup: CDR1 SGHRS, CDR2 YFSETQ. CDR3 in amino acids: CASSLAGDRYRFNEQFF. For the CDR3, the DNA is TGCGCCAGCAGCTTGGCCGGGGATCGGTACCGGTTCAATGAGCAGTTCTTC.